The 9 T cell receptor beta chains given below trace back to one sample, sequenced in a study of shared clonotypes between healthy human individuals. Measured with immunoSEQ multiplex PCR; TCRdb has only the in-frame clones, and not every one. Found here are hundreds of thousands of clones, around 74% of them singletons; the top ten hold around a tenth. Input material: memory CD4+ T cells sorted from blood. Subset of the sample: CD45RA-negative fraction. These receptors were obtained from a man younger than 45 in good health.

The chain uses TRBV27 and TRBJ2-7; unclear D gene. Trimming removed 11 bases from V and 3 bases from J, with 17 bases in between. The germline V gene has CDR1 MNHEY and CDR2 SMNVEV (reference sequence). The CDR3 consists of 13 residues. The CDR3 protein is CARNRPENYEQYF. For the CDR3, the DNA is TGTGCCCGCAACCGGCCAGAGAACTACGAGCAGTACTTC.

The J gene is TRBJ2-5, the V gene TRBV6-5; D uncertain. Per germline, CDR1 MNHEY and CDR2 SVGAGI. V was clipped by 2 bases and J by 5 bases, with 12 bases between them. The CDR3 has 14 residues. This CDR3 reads CASSYAPERETQYF. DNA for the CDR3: TGTGCCAGCAGTTACGCCCCAGAGAGGGAGACCCAGTACTTC.

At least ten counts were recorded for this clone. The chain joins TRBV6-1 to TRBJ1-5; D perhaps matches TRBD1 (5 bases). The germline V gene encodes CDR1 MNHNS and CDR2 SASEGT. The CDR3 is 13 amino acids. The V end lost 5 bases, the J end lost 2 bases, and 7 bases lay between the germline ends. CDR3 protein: CASSQQGNQPQHF. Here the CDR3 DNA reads TGTGCCAGCAGTCAACAGGGCAATCAGCCCCAGCATTTT.

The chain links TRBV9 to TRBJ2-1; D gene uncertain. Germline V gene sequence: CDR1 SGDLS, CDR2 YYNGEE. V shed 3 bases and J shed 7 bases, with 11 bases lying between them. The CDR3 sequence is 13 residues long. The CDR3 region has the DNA TGTGCCAGCAGCGGAGCGCCTGGGAATGAGCAGTTCTTC. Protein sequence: CASSGAPGNEQFF.

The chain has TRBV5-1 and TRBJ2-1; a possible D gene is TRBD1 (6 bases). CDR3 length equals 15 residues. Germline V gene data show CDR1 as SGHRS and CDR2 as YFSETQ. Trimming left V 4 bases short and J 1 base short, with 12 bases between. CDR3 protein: CASSMAGVSYNEQFF. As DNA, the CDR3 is TGCGCCAGCAGCATGGCAGGGGTGTCCTACAATGAGCAGTTCTTC.

The CDR3 region has the DNA TGCGCCAGCAGCTTGGACAGTCAACTCTCTGGAAACACCATATATTTT. Its protein is CASSLDSQLSGNTIYF. The chain uses TRBV5-1 and TRBJ1-3; no definite D call. The germline gives CDR1 SGHRS, CDR2 YFSETQ. The ends were cut back, 0 bases at V and 0 bases at J, with 10 bases in the middle. The CDR3 has 16 amino acids.

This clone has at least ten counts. Here the CDR3 reads CASSVSTTRDTQYF. The DNA of the CDR3 is TGTGCCAGCAGCGTCTCGACTACCCGGGATACGCAGTATTTT. V is TRBV9 and J is TRBJ2-3; D is possibly TRBD2 (5 bases). V lost 2 bases and J lost 6, with 13 bases in between. The CDR3 has 14 amino acids. In germline, CDR1 is SGDLS, CDR2 YYNGEE.

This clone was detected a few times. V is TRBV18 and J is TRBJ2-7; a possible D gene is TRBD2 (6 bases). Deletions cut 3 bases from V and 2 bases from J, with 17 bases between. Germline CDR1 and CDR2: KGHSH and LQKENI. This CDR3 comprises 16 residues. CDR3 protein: CASSPTNSGGAYEQYF. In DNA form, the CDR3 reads TGTGCCAGCTCACCTACTAATAGCGGAGGGGCCTACGAGCAGTACTTC.

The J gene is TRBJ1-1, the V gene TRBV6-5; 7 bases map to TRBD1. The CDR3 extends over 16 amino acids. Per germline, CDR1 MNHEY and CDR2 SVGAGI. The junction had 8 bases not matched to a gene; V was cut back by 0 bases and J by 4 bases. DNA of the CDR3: TGTGCCAGCAGTTACTCCCACGGTCAGGGGGGCACTGAAGCTTTCTTT. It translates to CASSYSHGQGGTEAFF.